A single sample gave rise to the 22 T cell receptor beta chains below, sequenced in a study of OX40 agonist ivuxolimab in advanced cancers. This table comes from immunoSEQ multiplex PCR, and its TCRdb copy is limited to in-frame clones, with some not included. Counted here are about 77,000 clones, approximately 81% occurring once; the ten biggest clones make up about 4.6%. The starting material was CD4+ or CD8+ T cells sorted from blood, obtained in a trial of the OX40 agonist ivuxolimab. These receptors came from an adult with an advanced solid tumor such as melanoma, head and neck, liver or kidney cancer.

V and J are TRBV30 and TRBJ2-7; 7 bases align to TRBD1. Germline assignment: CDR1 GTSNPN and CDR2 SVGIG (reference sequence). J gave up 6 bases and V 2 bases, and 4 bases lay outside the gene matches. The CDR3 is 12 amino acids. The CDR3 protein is CAWSPQGFEQYF. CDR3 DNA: TGTGCCTGGAGTCCACAGGGGTTCGAGCAGTACTTC.

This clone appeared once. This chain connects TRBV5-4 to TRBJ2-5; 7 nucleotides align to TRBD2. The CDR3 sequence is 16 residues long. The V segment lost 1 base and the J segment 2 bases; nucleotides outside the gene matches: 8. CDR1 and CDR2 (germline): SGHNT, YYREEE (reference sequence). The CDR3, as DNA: TGTGCCAGCAGCTTGTGGGGGGGGAAGGGACAAGAGACCCAGTACTTC. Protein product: CASSLWGGKGQETQYF.

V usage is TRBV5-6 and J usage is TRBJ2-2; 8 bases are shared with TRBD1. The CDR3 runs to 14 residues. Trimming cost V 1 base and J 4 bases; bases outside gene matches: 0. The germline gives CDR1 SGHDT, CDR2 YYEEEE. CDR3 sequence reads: CASSLTGGTGELFF. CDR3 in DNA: TGTGCCAGCAGCTTGACAGGGGGCACCGGGGAGCTGTTTTTT.

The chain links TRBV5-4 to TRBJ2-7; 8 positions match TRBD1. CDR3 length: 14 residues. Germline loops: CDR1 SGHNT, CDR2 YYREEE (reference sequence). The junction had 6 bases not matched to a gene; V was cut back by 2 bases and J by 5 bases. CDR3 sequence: CASSFGQGGDEQYF. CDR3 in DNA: TGTGCCAGCAGCTTTGGACAGGGCGGCGACGAGCAGTACTTC. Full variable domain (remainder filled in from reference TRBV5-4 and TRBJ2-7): ETGVTQSPTHLIKTRGQQVTLRCSSQSGHNTVSWYQQALGQGPQFIFQYYREEENGRGNFPPRFSGLQFPNYSSELNVNALELDDSALYLCASSFGQGGDEQYFGPGTRLTVT.

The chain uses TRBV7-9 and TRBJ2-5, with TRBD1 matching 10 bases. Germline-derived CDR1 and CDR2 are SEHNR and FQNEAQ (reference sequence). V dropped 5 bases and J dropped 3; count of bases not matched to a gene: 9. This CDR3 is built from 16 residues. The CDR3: CASSLDRGRLEETQYF. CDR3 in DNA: TGTGCCAGCAGCCTCGACAGGGGGCGATTGGAAGAGACCCAGTACTTC.

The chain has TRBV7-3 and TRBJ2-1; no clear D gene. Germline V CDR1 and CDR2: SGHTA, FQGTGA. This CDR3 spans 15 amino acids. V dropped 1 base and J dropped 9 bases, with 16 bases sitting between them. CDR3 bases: TGTGCCAGCAGCTTAAAAGTAGGAACGCCTAGTGAGCAGTTCTTC. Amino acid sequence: CASSLKVGTPSEQFF.

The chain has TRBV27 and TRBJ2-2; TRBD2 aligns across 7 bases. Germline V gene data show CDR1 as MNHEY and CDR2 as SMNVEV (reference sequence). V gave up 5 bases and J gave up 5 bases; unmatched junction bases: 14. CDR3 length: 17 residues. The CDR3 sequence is CASSPSTGGVWTGELFF. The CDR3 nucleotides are TGTGCCAGCAGTCCTTCAACGGGGGGTGTTTGGACCGGGGAGCTGTTTTTT.

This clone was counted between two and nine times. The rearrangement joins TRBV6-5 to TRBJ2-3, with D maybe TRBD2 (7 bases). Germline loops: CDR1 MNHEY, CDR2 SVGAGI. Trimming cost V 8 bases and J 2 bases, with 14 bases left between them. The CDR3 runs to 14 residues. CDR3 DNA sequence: TGTGCCAGCCGATTCGGGGGGCTCACAGATACGCAGTATTTT. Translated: CASRFGGLTDTQYF.

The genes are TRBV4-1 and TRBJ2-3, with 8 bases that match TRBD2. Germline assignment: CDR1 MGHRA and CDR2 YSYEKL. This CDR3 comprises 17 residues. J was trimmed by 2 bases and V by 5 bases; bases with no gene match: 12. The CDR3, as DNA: TGCGCCAGCAGCTACGAGGGAACTAGCGGCCTCACAGATACGCAGTATTTT. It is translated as CASSYEGTSGLTDTQYF.

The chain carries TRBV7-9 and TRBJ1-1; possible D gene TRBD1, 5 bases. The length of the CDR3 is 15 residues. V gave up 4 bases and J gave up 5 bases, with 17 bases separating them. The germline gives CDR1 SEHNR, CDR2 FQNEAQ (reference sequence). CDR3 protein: CASSSAIGGGTEAFF. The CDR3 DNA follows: TGTGCCAGCAGCTCAGCCATCGGTGGGGGGACTGAAGCTTTCTTT. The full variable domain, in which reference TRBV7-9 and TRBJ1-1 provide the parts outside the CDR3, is DTGVSQNPRHKITKRGQNVTFRCDPISEHNRLYWYRQTLGQGPEFLTYFQNEAQLEKSRLLSDRFSAERPKGSFSTLEIQRTEQGDSAMYLCASSSAIGGGTEAFFGQGTRLTVV.

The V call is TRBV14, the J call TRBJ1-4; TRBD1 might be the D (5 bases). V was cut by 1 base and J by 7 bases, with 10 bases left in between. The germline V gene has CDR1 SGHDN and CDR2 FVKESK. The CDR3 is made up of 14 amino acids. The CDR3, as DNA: TGTGCCAGCAGCCAAGCAGGGTCGGGTGAAAAACTGTTTTTT. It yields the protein CASSQAGSGEKLFF. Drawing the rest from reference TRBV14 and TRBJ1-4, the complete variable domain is EAGVTQFPSHSVIEKGQTVTLRCDPISGHDNLYWYRRVMGKEIKFLLHFVKESKQDESGMPNNRFLAERTGGTYSTLKVQPAELEDSGVYFCASSQAGSGEKLFFGSGTQLSVL.

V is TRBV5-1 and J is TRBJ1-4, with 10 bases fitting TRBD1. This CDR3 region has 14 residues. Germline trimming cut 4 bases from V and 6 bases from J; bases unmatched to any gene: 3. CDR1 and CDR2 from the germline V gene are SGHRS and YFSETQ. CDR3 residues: CASSGGTGDEKLFF. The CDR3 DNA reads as TGCGCCAGCAGCGGCGGGACAGGGGATGAAAAACTGTTTTTT.

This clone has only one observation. The CDR3 protein is CASTGAGTYEQYF. CDR3 sequence (DNA): TGTGCCAGCACGGGAGCGGGGACCTACGAGCAGTACTTC. The genes are TRBV6-1 and TRBJ2-7; TRBD2 matches 7 bases. Germline-derived CDR1 and CDR2 are MNHNS and SASEGT. The CDR3 is 13 residues long. The V and J ends lost 7 bases and 2 bases, in that order; junction bases with no gene match: 5.

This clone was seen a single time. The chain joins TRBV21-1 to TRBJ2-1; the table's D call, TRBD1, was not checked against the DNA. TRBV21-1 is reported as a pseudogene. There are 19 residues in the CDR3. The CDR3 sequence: CASSKRGQGDESSYNEQFF. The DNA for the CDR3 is TGTGCCAGCAGCAAGAGGGGACAGGGGGACGAGAGCTCCTACAATGAGCAGTTCTTC.

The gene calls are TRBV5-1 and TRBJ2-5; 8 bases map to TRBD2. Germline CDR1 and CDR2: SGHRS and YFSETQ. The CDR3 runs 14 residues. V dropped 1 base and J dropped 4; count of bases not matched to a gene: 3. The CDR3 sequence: CASSLSGGRETQYF. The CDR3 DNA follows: TGCGCCAGCAGCTTGTCGGGGGGGCGAGAGACCCAGTACTTC.

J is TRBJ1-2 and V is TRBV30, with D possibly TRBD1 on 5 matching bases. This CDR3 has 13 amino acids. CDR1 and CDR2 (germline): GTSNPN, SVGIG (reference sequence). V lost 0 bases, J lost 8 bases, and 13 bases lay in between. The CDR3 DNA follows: TGTGCCTGGAGTGTCTCGTCGGGGGGAGGCTACACCTTC. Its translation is CAWSVSSGGGYTF.

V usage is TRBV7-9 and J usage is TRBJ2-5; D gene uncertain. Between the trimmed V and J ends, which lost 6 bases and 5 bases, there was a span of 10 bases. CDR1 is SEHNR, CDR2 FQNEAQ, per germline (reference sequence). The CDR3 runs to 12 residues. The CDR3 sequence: CASSPDGETQYF. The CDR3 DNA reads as TGTGCCAGCAGTCCTGACGGGGAGACCCAGTACTTC.

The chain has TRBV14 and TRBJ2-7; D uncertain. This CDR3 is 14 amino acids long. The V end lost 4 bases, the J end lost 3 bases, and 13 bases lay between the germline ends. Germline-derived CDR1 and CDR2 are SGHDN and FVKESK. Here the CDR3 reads CASSLGSAYYEQYF. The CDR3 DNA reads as TGTGCCAGCAGCCTTGGCAGTGCTTACTACGAGCAGTACTTC.

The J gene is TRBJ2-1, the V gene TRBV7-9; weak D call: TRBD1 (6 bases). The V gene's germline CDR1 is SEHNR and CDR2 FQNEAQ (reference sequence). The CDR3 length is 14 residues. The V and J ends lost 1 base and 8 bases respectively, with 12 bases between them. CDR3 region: CASSLVLGADEQFF. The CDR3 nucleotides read TGTGCCAGCAGCTTAGTTTTGGGGGCAGATGAGCAGTTCTTC. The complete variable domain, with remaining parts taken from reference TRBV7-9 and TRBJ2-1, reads DTGVSQNPRHKITKRGQNVTFRCDPISEHNRLYWYRQTLGQGPEFLTYFQNEAQLEKSRLLSDRFSAERPKGSFSTLEIQRTEQGDSAMYLCASSLVLGADEQFFGPGTRLTVL.

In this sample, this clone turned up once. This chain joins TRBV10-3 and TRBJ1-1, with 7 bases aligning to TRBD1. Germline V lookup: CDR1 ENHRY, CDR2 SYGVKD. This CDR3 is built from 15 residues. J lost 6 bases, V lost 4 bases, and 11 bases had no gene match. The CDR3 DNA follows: TGTGCCATCAGTGCTTCCCGGGACAGCTCCTCTGAAGCTTTCTTT. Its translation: CAISASRDSSSEAFF.

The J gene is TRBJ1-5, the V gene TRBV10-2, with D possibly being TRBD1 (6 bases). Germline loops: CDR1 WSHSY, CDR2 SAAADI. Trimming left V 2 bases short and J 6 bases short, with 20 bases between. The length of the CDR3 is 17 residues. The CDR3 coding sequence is TGCGCCAGCAGTGAGGCGGGTGGGGGACATTGGGGTCAGCCCCAGCATTTT. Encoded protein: CASSEAGGGHWGQPQHF.

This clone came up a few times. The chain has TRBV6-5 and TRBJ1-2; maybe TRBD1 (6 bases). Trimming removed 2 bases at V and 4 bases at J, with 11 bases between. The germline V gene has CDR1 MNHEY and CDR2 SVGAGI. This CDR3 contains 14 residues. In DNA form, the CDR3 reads TGTGCCAGCAGTTACCTACAGGGTGGCTATGGCTACACCTTC. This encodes CASSYLQGGYGYTF.